The clone carrying this T cell receptor beta chain was counted between two and nine times. Its cognate antigen is unknown. V lost 5 bases and J lost 2; bases outside the gene matches: 24. CDR1 is SGHAT, CDR2 FQNNGV, per germline. The CDR3 spans 24 residues. TCR beta CDR3 sequences were amplified from RNA transcripts. First-round RT-PCR of the TCR CDR3 relied on the HTBI primer set. TCRdb ran MiXCR on the multiplex PCR reads and lists one entry per CDR3 protein. The sample consists of some 690,000 distinct CDR3 sequences, approximately 15% of them appearing once. These patients, aged 18 to 65, had recently diagnosed hyperthyroidism lasting under 2 months. This sample is drawn from a study of T cells in Graves' hyperthyroidism and ophthalmopathy. Findings and caveats of the study: Ophthalmopathy stood apart from stable hyperthyroidism in a 13 V-J model. Blood also showed most of the thyroid clonotypes that were expanded above 0.001.

The chain uses TRBV11-2 and TRBJ2-6; 13 positions match TRBD2. What was sequenced was blood. The sequence was obtained from a man over 45 with Graves' hyperthyroidism. Here the CDR3 reads CASSQARLAGGRTRNGAGANVLTF. CDR3 nucleotide sequence: TGTGCCAGCAGCCAAGCCCGACTAGCGGGAGGTCGTACTCGTAATGGAGCTGGGGCCAACGTCCTGACTTTC.